This T cell receptor (beta chain) is from a study of blood T cell repertoires in COVID-19. The method was immunoSEQ multiplex PCR; TCRdb's version includes in-frame clones alone and lacks a portion of them. This sample has around 150,000 clones, with more than 80% found just once. CDR1 and CDR2 from the germline V gene are MGHDK and SYGVNS. The CDR3 covers 15 residues. The junction had 8 bases not matched to a gene; V was cut back by 4 bases and J by 4 bases. The specimen sequenced was peripheral blood. The receptor's source is a woman aged 55-69 years with COVID-19, enrolled during active disease. The J gene is TRBJ1-2, the V gene TRBV25-1; 8 bases agree with TRBD1. The CDR3 loop is CASSAGQAEAYGYTF. DNA for the CDR3: TGTGCCAGCAGTGCGGGACAGGCCGAGGCCTATGGCTACACCTTC.